Following are 16 T cell receptor beta chains from one sample sequenced in a study of blood T cell repertoires in COVID-19 (dated by TCRdb to 2018 to 2020). Library preparation was by the immunoSEQ multiplex PCR assay. In TCRdb, the immuneACCESS table is reduced to in-frame sequences with V and J assigned. These tables do not hold every clone; where another copy was compared, an unresolved V gene accounts for under half, and the others remain unexplained. For this sample there are 100,000 to 130,000 clones; about nine tenths appear just once. The leading ten clones occupy approximately 6.2% of the sample. Sequenced: peripheral blood. The source is a man aged 45 to 65 with active or convalescent COVID-19.

This chain connects TRBV27 to TRBJ1-3; 8 bases line up with TRBD1. The CDR3 spans 17 residues. Unmatched junction bases numbered 12, after V lost 4 bases and J lost 4 bases. Germline lookup yields CDR1 MNHEY and CDR2 SMNVEV (reference sequence). In nucleotides, the CDR3 is TGTGCCAGCAGTTCCCTCCCGCCAGGGGGCGGCGGAAACACCATATATTTT. Residues: CASSSLPPGGGGNTIYF.

This chain links TRBV2 with TRBJ2-7; 7 bases agree with TRBD2. From germline, CDR1 is SNHLY and CDR2 FYNNEI. Germline trimming cut 4 bases from V and 6 bases from J; bases unmatched to any gene: 6. This CDR3 has 13 residues. CDR3 coding DNA: TGTGCCAGCAGTGTCCAAGCTAGCGGCGAGCAGTACTTC. As protein: CASSVQASGEQYF.

This chain joins TRBV6-6 and TRBJ1-2, with D perhaps TRBD1 (5 bases). The CDR3 covers 14 residues. The germline V gene encodes CDR1 MNHNY and CDR2 SVGAGI (reference sequence). Trimming cost V 8 bases and J 3 bases, with 16 bases left between them. Here the CDR3 reads CASVTGGGDYGYTF. As DNA, the CDR3 is TGTGCCAGCGTCACGGGGGGGGGAGACTATGGCTACACCTTC.

Here the CDR3 reads CASSLGGGGSSYEQYF. The CDR3, as DNA: TGTGCCAGCAGCTTAGGGGGCGGGGGAAGCTCCTACGAGCAGTACTTC. The rearrangement links TRBV7-2 to TRBJ2-7; TRBD2 matches 7 bases. CDR3 length: 16 amino acids. Germline values: CDR1 SGHTA, CDR2 FQGNSA. The V and J ends lost 1 base and 0 bases, in that order; junction bases with no gene match: 6. The whole variable domain, remainder taken from reference TRBV7-2 and TRBJ2-7, is GAGVSQSPSNKVTEKGKDVELRCDPISGHTALYWYRQSLGQGLEFLIYFQGNSAPDKSGLPSDRFSAERTGGSVSTLTIQRTQQEDSAVYLCASSLGGGGSSYEQYFGPGTRLTVT.

The chain joins TRBV19 to TRBJ2-6, with 7 positions matching TRBD2. Germline V gene data show CDR1 as LNHDA and CDR2 as SQIVND (reference sequence). V gave up 3 bases and J gave up 4 bases; unmatched junction bases: 3. The CDR3 consists of 15 residues. The CDR3: CASSIGGYGANVLTF. CDR3 DNA: TGTGCCAGTAGTATCGGGGGGTACGGGGCCAACGTCCTGACTTTC.

V usage is TRBV2 and J usage is TRBJ2-7; TRBD1 aligns across 9 bases. The CDR3 sequence is 13 residues long. The germline V gene has CDR1 SNHLY and CDR2 FYNNEI. After removal of 6 bases from V and 5 bases from J, the junction contained 5 bases not matched to a gene. The CDR3: CASSAQGANEQYF. CDR3 bases: TGTGCCAGCAGCGCACAGGGGGCGAACGAGCAGTACTTC.

This CDR3 is CASSLGRSGNLYGYTF. Written as DNA, the CDR3 is TGTGCCAGCAGTTTAGGTCGGTCAGGGAACCTCTATGGCTACACCTTC. The chain carries TRBV27 and TRBJ1-2; TRBD1 is a possible D gene (5 bases). This CDR3 has 16 residues. Trimming shortened V by 2 bases and J by 4 bases, and 17 bases separated the two germline ends. Germline V CDR1 and CDR2: MNHEY, SMNVEV (reference sequence).

J is TRBJ1-1 and V is TRBV5-4, with 8 bases fitting TRBD1. The V and J ends lost 4 bases and 7 bases, in that order; junction bases with no gene match: 6. Germline V gene sequence: CDR1 SGHNT, CDR2 YYREEE (reference sequence). The CDR3 spans 13 residues. The CDR3 sequence is CASSQYGTGEAFF. DNA for the CDR3: TGTGCCAGCAGCCAATATGGGACAGGTGAAGCTTTCTTT.

The V gene is TRBV29-1, the J gene TRBJ2-1, with 9 bases that match TRBD2. Germline V gene data show CDR1 as SQVTM and CDR2 as ANQGSEA. The V segment lost 8 bases and the J segment 2 bases; nucleotides outside the gene matches: 7. This CDR3 has 14 residues. The CDR3 is CSTEREVAYNEQFF. As DNA, the CDR3 is TGCAGCACCGAGCGGGAGGTAGCCTACAATGAGCAGTTCTTC.

This chain connects TRBV4-3 to TRBJ2-7; TRBD1 matches at 10 bases. The CDR3 consists of 18 residues. In germline, CDR1 is LGHNA, CDR2 YSLEER. J was trimmed by 2 bases and V by 0 bases; bases with no gene match: 10. The CDR3 DNA reads TGCGCCAGCAGCCAAGAAGGCTCCGGGACAGGGGATCCCTACGAGCAGTACTTC. Residues: CASSQEGSGTGDPYEQYF.

This sequence joins TRBV30 and TRBJ1-1; D perhaps matches TRBD1 (6 bases). The CDR3 extends over 15 amino acids. In germline, CDR1 is GTSNPN, CDR2 SVGIG (reference sequence). Trimming left V 0 bases short and J 0 bases short, with 11 bases between. This chain's CDR3 is CAWSVGQGMNTEAFF. The CDR3 nucleotides are TGTGCCTGGAGTGTTGGTCAGGGGATGAACACTGAAGCTTTCTTT.

This clone has just a few counts. The V call is TRBV27, the J call TRBJ1-5, with D tentatively TRBD1 (5 bases). Germline V CDR1 and CDR2: MNHEY, SMNVEV (reference sequence). Trimming left V 3 bases short and J 1 base short, with 7 bases between. This CDR3 has 14 amino acids. CDR3 protein: CASSFQGSNQPQHF. CDR3 DNA: TGTGCCAGCAGTTTCCAGGGAAGCAATCAGCCCCAGCATTTT.

The J gene is TRBJ2-7, the V gene TRBV27; 9 bases map to TRBD2. With 0 bases clipped from V and 6 bases from J, the junction kept 6 bases outside the gene matches. CDR1 is MNHEY, CDR2 SMNVEV, per germline (reference sequence). The CDR3 runs 15 residues. The CDR3 is CASSLSSSGNAEQYF. The CDR3 bases are TGTGCCAGCAGTTTATCCTCTAGCGGGAATGCCGAGCAGTACTTC.

The rearrangement links TRBV4-1 to TRBJ1-2; D might be TRBD1 (6 bases). The germline V gene encodes CDR1 MGHRA and CDR2 YSYEKL. V was shortened by 0 bases and J by 8 bases, with 13 bases between the two germline ends. The CDR3 contains 14 residues. CDR3: CASSQETYRGGYTF. The CDR3, as DNA: TGCGCCAGCAGCCAAGAGACATATAGGGGGGGCTACACCTTC.

The V call is TRBV7-2, the J call TRBJ1-6, with TRBD1 identical over 7 bases. The CDR3 contains 15 residues. CDR1 is SGHTA, CDR2 FQGNSA, per germline. V shed 5 bases and J 10 bases; nucleotides not matched to a gene: 11. The CDR3 is CASSTAPGQSSPLHF. For the CDR3, the DNA is TGTGCCAGCAGCACAGCACCGGGACAGTCCTCACCCCTCCACTTT.

The J gene is TRBJ1-1, the V gene TRBV4-1; D not resolved. This CDR3 spans 14 amino acids. CDR1 MGHRA and CDR2 YSYEKL come from the germline V gene. Trimming left V 1 base short and J 2 bases short, with 8 bases between. As DNA, the CDR3 is TGCGCCAGCAGCCAAGGAATCCTAAACACTGAAGCTTTCTTT. As protein: CASSQGILNTEAFF.